This T cell receptor (beta chain) came from a study of T cells after posttransplantation cyclophosphamide (dated by TCRdb to 2016 to 2017). In terms of the full investigation: Using TRB sequencing, the study followed how the T cell repertoire reconstituted after myeloablative bone marrow transplantation in which posttransplantation cyclophosphamide served as GVHD prophylaxis. Public TRB sequences were compared against a database of over 3,500 sequences linked to responses to pathogens, tumor antigens, self-antigens and alloantigens. Because TRA and TRB clonality correlated tightly in 8 to 10 samples, the subsequent TCR analyses were limited to TRB only. Up to roughly 3 additional blood samples from 2 to 5.2 years after transplant were also TRB-sequenced in 3 patients, as was pretransplant blood from 4 patients. TRB sequencing was performed on blood from all 35 or so PTCy patients with 1-year posttransplant specimens. Samples from 35 to 45 PTCy-treated patients, along with samples from approximately 15 of their related bone marrow donors, underwent antigen receptor sequencing. Overall study outcomes, separate from this receptor: At 1-2 months, donor-recipient similarity was low but rose over the first year, and the later blood repertoires were often dominated by donor CD8+ memory clones. The TRB repertoires of T cells infiltrating skin or the GI tract showed only limited overlap with the TRB repertoires found in blood. Across a few dozen patients, TRB clonality was highly associated with recipient CMV seropositivity and CMV reactivation, and diversity in PTCy patients was similar to diversity in CNI/methotrexate controls.

TRB sequencing used genomic DNA with the immunoSEQ assay at survey resolution or the hsTCRB kit. As for the original processing: The immunoSEQ software handled initial read processing, and the LymphoSeq R package was used for repertoire analyses. Clonality was computed as 1 minus normalized Shannon entropy; Gini coefficient was also calculated for each TRB dataset. To infer phenotypes in unsorted samples, TRB sequences from sorted subsets of the recipient or donor were mapped onto unsorted samples from the same recipient. The source is immuneACCESS, and TCRdb retained only in-frame sequences with V and J called. Part of the clones is not carried over; for the studies checked, unresolved V genes explain less than half of this, and the remainder is unexplained. V and J calls and clone size follow that table, whereas D and trimming were derived from the DNA. This sample comprises about 53,000 clones, about 86% of them detected only once. The ten largest clonotypes hold around 2.8% of the sample.

V and J are trimmed by 8 bases and 7 bases, and the gene matches miss 9 bases of the junction. CDR1 is given as KGHSH and CDR2 as LQKENI, both from the germline V gene. The CDR3 covers 14 residues, taking in both the cysteine and the phenylalanine. Only the CDR3 part of the read is kept: 42 bases, read in frame from the first base. Points on this clone: This receptor's antigen is unknown. Per-base qualities were not stored, and no clone one base away is much larger.

The PTCy-treated patients were drawn from a prospective, multi-institutional clinical trial. Mononuclear cells from peripheral blood and bone marrow were separated by Ficoll-Hypaque density centrifugation and then cryopreserved. This clonotype was sampled from a man aged 25 to 45 with a blood cancer, CMV-positive, and with a related stem cell donor. Specimen: PBMCs. The V gene is TRBV18 and the J gene is TRBJ1-2, with 11 bases matching TRBD1. The sequenced DNA is TGTGCCAGCACCCGGCCGGACAGGGGGCTTGGCTACACCTTC. The resulting protein is CASTRPDRGLGYTF.